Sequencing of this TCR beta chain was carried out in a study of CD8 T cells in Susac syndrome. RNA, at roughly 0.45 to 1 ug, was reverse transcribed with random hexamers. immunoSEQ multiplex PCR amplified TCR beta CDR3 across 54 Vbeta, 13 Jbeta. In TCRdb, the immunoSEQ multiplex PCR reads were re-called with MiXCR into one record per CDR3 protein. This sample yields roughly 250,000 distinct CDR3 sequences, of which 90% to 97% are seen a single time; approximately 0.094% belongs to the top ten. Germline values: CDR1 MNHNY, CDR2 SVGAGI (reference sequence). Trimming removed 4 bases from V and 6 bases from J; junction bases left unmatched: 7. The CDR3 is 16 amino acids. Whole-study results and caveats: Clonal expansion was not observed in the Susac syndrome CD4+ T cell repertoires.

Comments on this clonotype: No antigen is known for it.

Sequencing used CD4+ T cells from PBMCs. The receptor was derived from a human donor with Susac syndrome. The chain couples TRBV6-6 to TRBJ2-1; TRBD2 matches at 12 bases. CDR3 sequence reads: CASSSSSGRGSNEQFF. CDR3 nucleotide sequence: TGTGCCAGCAGTTCCTCTAGCGGGAGGGGAAGCAATGAGCAGTTCTTC.